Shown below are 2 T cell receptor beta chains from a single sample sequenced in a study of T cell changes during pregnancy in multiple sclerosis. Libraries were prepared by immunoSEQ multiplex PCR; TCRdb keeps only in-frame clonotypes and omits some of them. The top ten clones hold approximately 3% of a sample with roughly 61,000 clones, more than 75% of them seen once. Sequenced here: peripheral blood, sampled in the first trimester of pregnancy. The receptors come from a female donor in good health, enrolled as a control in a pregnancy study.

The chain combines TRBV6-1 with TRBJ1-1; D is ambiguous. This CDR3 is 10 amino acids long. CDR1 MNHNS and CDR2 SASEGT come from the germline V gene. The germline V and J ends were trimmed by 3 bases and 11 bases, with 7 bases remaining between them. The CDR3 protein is CASSDRRAFF. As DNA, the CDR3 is TGTGCCAGCAGTGACCGGCGGGCTTTCTTT.

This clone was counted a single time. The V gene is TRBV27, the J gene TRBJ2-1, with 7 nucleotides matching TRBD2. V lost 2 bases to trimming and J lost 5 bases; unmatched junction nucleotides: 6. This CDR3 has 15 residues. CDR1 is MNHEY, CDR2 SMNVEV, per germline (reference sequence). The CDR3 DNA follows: TGTGCCAGCAGTTTAGGGACTACGGCAAACAATGAGCAGTTCTTC. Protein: CASSLGTTANNEQFF.